The source of this TCR beta chain is a study of blood T cells in healthy people across ages. The overall study: Per every two T cells, about one barcoded beta molecule was captured by template switching. General study findings and limits: As naive T cell percentage varied, TCR beta diversity correlated strongly with it.

Healthy Caucasian individuals from Russia aged about 6 to 90 served as donors. Of note for this clonotype: Its antigen is not identified.

A second PCR of roughly 7 to 11 cycles used a sample-barcoded 5' primer and a J-beta primer mix. The template-switch adaptor was a 5' adaptor with 12 random nucleotides. It tagged each cDNA molecule. TCRdb recomputed calls from the 5' RACE reads with MiXCR, one row per CDR3 protein. The sample carries around 850,000 distinct CDR3 sequences, around 36% recorded once. The sequence came from a man between 18 and 29 years old in good health. Input material: blood.

CDR3 protein: CSAPDKTGYDTEAFF. CDR3 bases: TGCAGTGCTCCTGATAAGACAGGGTATGACACTGAAGCTTTCTTT. The chain employs TRBV20-1 and TRBJ1-1; the match to TRBD1 covers 7 bases. Trimming took 5 bases from V and 3 from J; bases not matched to a gene: 12. The CDR3 has 15 amino acids. Germline loops: CDR1 DFQATT, CDR2 SNEGSKA (reference sequence).